The TCR beta chain under discussion was sequenced for a study of T cell responses to AZD1222 COVID-19 vaccine listed by TCRdb under 2021. Regarding the complete study: AZD1222 recipients whose second dose came at about 4 weeks and those whose second dose came at about 12 weeks were combined into one group, since spike-specific TCR depth and breadth did not differ between the two schedules. TCR sequencing was performed for approximately 240 trial participants, of whom about 210 were given two doses of AZD1222 and some 26 were given two doses of MenACWY control vaccine. Enrollment into the trials was organized by age into subgroups of 18-55, 56-69 and 70-plus years, and those subgroups contained approximately 150, 30 and 60 TCR-sequenced participants, respectively.

The CDR3 regions of human TCRbeta chains were analyzed by immunosequencing. The paper's data handling went like this. TCRs in the repertoires were matched against a reference library of SARS-CoV-2-specific TCRs that had been generated with the MIRA antigen-specificity platform. Breadth meant the fraction of unique TCRs that were SARS-CoV-2-associated, whereas depth meant the fraction of total T cells that were SARS-CoV-2-associated. Using the MIRA data, every spike-specific TCR was mapped to the spike region that the TCR reacted to and assigned to either a CD4 or a CD8 class. Log10-transformed breadth and depth values were compared by one-way ANOVA with Sidak's multiple comparisons tests. Held by TCRdb, this immuneACCESS table contains in-frame sequences only and omits some clones. Under half of the omission traces to an unresolved V gene where checked; the cause of the rest is unknown. V, J and clone size reflect that table, while D and trimming were determined from the DNA. The sample records about 86,000 clones, 88% of which are singletons. Approximately 6.3% of the sample is taken by the ten largest.

Regarding this clone: Its target antigen remains unknown. No base quality values were provided; no much bigger clone lies one nucleotide off.

Broad study findings and their caveats: Because no samples from the day 14 peak response were available, repertoires could be characterized only after the peak T cell response. Conclusions about previously exposed vaccinees are limited because only six or seven AZD1222 recipients were SARS-CoV-2 seropositive at baseline. The 56-69-year group was small, and its depth increase did not reach significance, likely because of low power. Epitopes outside the regions mutated in the B.1.351 and B.1.1.7 variants were reportedly recognized by nearly half of the unique spike-specific TCRs. Participants were mostly white British and included more females than males, and it was suggested by the authors that clonal diversity may have been underestimated. After two AZD1222 doses, spike-specific TCR breadth and depth were significantly higher than at day 0 and than in MenACWY recipients. The vaccine-associated CD4 TCRs covered the entire spike protein, and the dominant responses fell in regions 160-218 and 743-854.

What the time point label conveys for this sample: baseline before first vaccination. Vaccinee samples came from UK trials COV001 and COV002, including a single-blind randomized controlled phase 2/3 trial of AZD1222 (ChAdOx1 nCoV-19) in healthy adults. Trial participant PBMC samples were collected at day 0 and day 28 after the second dose for TCRbeta chain sequencing. Reading from cysteine to phenylalanine, the CDR3 counts 14 amino acids. The sequence is cut down to CDR3 DNA, 42 bases in frame from base 1. CDR1 and CDR2, per the germline V gene, are SGHTA and FQGTGA. Here V drops 5 bases and J drops 9 bases, and the junction holds 9 bases not matched to any gene.

The receptor was derived from an adult in good health. This material consisted of peripheral blood, taken on day 0 of AZD1222 vaccination. Recombination linked TRBV7-3 to TRBJ2-2; 7 middle bases align to TRBD1. The encoded CDR3 is CASSKMGQSRELFF. The nucleotides read TGTGCCAGCAGCAAAATGGGACAGTCGAGGGAGCTGTTTTTT.